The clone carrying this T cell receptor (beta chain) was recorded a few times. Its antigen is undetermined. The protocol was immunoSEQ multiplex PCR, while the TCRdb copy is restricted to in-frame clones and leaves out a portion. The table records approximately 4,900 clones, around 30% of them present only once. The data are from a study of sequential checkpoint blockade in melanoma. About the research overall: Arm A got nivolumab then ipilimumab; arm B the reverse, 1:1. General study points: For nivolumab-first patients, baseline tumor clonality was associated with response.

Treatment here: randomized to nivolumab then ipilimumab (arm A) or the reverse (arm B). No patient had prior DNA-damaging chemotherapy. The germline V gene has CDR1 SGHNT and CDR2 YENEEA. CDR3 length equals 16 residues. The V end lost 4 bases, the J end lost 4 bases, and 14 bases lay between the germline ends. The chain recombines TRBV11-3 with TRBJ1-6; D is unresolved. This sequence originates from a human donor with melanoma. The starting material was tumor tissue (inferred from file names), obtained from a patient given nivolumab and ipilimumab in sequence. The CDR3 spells CASSSFGRPYNSPLHF. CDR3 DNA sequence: TGTGCCAGCAGCTCCTTTGGACGGCCTTATAATTCACCCCTCCACTTT.